This T cell receptor beta chain comes out of a study of chemoradiotherapy in HPV16-positive cancers. Study-level information: Functional T-cell assays on a couple of HPV16-positive patients' cells defined candidate HPV-specific clones and common TCR motifs. Notes on the study in general: The functional HPV-specific definition rests on just two HPV16-positive patients. HPV-responsive T-cell expansion during chemoradiotherapy was linked to improved recurrence-free survival in HPV16-positive patients.

This CDR3 is built from 15 residues. Germline-derived CDR1 and CDR2 are SGHDT and YYEEEE. Trimming at V came to 4 bases and at J to 1 base, leaving 6 bases not matched to a gene. Clones were sequenced by immunoSEQ multiplex PCR, and TCRdb holds only the in-frame ones, with some missing. This table has 5,500 to 7,500 clones, roughly nine tenths appearing once. Repertoires were sampled repeatedly during chemoradiotherapy. Concerning this clone: What it binds is unknown. This sample also contains other DNA sequences that code for the same CDR3.

The receptor comes from a human donor with HPV-associated anogenital cancer. The sample consisted of tumor tissue, taken from a patient who underwent chemoradiotherapy. The gene calls are TRBV5-6 and TRBJ2-5; 8 nucleotides align to TRBD2. DNA of the CDR3: TGTGCCAGCAGCCTAAGAGCGGGGGTCCAAGAGACCCAGTACTTC. This encodes CASSLRAGVQETQYF.